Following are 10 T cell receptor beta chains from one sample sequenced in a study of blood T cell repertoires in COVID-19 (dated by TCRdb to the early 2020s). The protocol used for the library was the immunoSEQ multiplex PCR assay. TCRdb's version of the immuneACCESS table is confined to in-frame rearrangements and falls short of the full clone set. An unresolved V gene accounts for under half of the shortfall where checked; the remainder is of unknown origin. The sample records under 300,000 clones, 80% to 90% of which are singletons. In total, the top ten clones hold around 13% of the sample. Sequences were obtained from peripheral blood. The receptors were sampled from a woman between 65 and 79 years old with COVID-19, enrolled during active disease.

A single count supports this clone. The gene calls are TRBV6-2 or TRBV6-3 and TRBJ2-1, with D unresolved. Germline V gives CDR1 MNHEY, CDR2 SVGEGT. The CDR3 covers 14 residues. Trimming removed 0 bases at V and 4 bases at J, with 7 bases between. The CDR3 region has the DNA TGTGCCAGCAGTTACTCGCTCACTTACAATGAGCAGTTCTTC. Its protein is CASSYSLTYNEQFF.

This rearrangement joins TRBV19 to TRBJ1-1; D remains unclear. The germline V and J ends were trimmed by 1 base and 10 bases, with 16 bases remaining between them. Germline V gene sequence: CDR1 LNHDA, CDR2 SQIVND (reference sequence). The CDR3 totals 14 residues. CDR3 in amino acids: CASSIGDRRLGAFF. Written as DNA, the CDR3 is TGTGCCAGTAGTATAGGAGATAGACGGCTAGGAGCTTTCTTT.

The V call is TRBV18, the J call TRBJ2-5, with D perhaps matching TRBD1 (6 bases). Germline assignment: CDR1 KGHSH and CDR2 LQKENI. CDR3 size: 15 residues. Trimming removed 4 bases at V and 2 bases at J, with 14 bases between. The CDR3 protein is CASSLTGTPQETQYF. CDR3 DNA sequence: TGTGCCAGCTCACTCACAGGGACCCCACAAGAGACCCAGTACTTC.

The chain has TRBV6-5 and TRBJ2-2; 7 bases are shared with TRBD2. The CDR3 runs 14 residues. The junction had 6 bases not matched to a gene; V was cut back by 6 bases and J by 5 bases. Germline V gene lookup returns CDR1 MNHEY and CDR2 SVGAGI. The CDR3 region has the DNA TGTGCCAGCAGCCGGGGGGTGAGGACCGGGGAGCTGTTTTTT. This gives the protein CASSRGVRTGELFF.

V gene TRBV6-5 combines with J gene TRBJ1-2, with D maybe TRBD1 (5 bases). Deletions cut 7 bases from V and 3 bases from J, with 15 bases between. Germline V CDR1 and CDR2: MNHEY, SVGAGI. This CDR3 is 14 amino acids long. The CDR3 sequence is CASTRRATDYGYTF. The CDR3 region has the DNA TGTGCCAGCACCCGCCGGGCGACAGACTATGGCTACACCTTC.

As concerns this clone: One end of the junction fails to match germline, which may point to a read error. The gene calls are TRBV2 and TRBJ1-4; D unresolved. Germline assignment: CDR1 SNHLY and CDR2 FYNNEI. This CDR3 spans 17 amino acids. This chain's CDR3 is CASSVESLITTSEKLFF. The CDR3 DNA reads TGTGCCAGCAGTGTTGAGTCCCTAATCACAACTAGTGAAAAACTGTTTTTT.

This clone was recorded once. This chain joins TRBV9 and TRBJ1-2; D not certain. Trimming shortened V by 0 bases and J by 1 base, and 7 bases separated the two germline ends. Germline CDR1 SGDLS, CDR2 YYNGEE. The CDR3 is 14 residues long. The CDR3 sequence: CASSVDGVNYGYTF. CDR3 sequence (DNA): TGTGCCAGCAGCGTAGACGGGGTTAACTATGGCTACACCTTC.

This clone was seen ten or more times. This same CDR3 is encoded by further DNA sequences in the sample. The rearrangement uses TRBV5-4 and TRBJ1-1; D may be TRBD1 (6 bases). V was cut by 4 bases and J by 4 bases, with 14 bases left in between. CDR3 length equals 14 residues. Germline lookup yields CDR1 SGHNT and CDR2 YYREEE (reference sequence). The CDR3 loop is CASSARGVGTEAFF. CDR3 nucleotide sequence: TGTGCCAGCAGCGCCAGGGGAGTTGGCACTGAAGCTTTCTTT. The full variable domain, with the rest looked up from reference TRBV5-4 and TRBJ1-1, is ETGVTQSPTHLIKTRGQQVTLRCSSQSGHNTVSWYQQALGQGPQFIFQYYREEENGRGNFPPRFSGLQFPNYSSELNVNALELDDSALYLCASSARGVGTEAFFGQGTRLTVV.

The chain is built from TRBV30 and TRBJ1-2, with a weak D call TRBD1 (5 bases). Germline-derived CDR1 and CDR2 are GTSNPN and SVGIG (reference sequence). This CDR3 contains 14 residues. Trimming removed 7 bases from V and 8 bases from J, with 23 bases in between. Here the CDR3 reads CASGGYTSGRGYTF. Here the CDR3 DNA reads TGTGCCTCCGGGGGTTACACCTCGGGTAGGGGCTACACCTTC.

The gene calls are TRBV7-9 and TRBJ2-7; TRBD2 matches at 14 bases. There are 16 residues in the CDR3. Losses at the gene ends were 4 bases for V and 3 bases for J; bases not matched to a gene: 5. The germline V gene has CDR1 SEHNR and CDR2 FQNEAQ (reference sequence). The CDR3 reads CASSSWTSGGYYEQYF. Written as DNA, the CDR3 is TGTGCCAGCAGCTCCTGGACTAGCGGGGGGTACTACGAGCAGTACTTC.